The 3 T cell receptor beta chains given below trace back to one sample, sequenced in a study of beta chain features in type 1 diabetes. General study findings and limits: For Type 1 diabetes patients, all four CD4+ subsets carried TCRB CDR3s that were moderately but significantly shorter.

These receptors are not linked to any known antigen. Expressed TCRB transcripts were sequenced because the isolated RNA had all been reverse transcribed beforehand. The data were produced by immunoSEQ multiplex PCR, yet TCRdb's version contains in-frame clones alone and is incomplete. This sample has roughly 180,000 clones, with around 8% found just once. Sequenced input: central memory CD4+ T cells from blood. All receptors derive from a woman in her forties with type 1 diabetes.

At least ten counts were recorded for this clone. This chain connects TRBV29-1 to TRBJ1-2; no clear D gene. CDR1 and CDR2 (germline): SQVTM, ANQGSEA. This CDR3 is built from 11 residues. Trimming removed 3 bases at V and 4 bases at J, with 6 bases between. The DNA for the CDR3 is TGCAGCGTTGACAGGCCCTATGGCTACACCTTC. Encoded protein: CSVDRPYGYTF.

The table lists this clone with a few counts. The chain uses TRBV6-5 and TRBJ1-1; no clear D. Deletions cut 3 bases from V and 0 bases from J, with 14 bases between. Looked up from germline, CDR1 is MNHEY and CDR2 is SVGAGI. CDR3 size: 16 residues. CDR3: CASSYDKMVMNTEAFF. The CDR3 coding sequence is TGTGCCAGCAGTTATGACAAAATGGTGATGAACACTGAAGCTTTCTTT.

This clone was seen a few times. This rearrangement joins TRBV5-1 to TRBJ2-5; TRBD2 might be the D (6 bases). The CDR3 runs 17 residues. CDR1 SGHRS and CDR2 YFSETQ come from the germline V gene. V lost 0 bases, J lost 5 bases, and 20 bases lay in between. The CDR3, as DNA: TGCGCCAGCAGCTTGGGTGTTCGGGGGACCGCGGCGGAGACCCAGTACTTC. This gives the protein CASSLGVRGTAAETQYF. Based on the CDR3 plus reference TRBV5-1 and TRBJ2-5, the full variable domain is KAGVTQTPRYLIKTRGQQVTLSCSPISGHRSVSWYQQTPGQGLQFLFEYFSETQRNKGNFPGRFSGRQFSNSRSEMNVSTLELGDSALYLCASSLGVRGTAAETQYFGPGTRLLVL.